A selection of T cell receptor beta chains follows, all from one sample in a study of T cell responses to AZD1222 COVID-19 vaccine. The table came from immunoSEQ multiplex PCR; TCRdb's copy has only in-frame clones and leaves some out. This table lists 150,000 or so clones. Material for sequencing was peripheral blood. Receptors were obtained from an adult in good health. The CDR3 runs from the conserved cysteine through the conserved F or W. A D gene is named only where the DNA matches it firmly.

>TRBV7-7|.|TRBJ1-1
TGTGCCAGCAGCCATAACAGGAACACTGAAGCTTTCTTT
CASSHNRNTEAFF
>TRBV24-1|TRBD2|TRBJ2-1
TGTGCCACCAGTGATTTGGGGGCGGCTAGCGGGGCCAATGAGCAGTTCTTC
CATSDLGAASGANEQFF
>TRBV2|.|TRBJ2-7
TGTGCCAGCAGAGGGGCAGCCTACGAGCAGTACTTC
CASRGAAYEQYF
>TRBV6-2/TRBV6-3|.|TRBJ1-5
TGTGCCAGCAGCCTACTTAGTCAGCCCCAGCATTTT
CASSLLSQPQHF
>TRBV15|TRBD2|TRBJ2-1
TGTGCCACCAGCGGACGACTAGCGGGGGGGCTCGATGAGCAGTTCTTC
CATSGRLAGGLDEQFF
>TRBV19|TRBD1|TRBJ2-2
TGTGCCAGTAGTCGGACAGGGCAGAACACCGGGGAGCTGTTTTTT
CASSRTGQNTGELFF
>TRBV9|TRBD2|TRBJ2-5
TGTGCCAGCAGCGGACCGACTAGCGCCCAAGAGACCCAGTACTTC
CASSGPTSAQETQYF
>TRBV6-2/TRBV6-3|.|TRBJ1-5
TGTGCCAGCAGCCCTGGGAGGGGAAGGGGTGGCAATCAGCCCCAGCATTTT
CASSPGRGRGGNQPQHF
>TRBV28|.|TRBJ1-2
TGTGCCAGCACCCAAACAGAATTTGGCTACACCTTC
CASTQTEFGYTF
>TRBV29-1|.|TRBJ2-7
TGCAGCGCCCGTCTGGCGGACTTCTCCTACGAGCAGTACTTC
CSARLADFSYEQYF
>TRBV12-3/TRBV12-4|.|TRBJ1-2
TGTGCCAGCACCCGGACAGCCCATGGCTACACCTTC
CASTRTAHGYTF
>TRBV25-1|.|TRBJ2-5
TGTGCCAGCAGTGAAGGATCCATAGGGGGGATTAAGGAGACCCAGTACTTC
CASSEGSIGGIKETQYF
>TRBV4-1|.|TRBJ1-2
TGCGCCAGCAGCCAAGCTTGGGGAGGGAACTATGGCTACACCTTC
CASSQAWGGNYGYTF
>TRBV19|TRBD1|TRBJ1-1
TGTGCCAGTACCCAACAGGGGTGGCAGAACACTGAAGCTTTCTTT
CASTQQGWQNTEAFF
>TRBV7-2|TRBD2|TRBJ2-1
TGTGCCAGCAGCTTCCGGACTAGCGGGGGGCTTCAAAATGAGCAGTTCTTC
CASSFRTSGGLQNEQFF
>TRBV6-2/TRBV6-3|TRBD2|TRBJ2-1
TGTGCCAGCAGTCCGCTAGCGGGGGGACCTCACAATGAGCAGTTCTTC
CASSPLAGGPHNEQFF
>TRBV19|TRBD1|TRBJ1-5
TGTGCCAGTAGTATAGATCACAGGGGTTATAGCAATCAGCCCCAGCATTTT
CASSIDHRGYSNQPQHF
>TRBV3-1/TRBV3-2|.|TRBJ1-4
TGTGCCAGCAGCCAAGGTACAGGGAACAATGAAAAACTGTTTTTT
CASSQGTGNNEKLFF
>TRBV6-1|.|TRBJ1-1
TGTGCCAGCAGTGGGGCCCAAGGACAGCGGAACACTGAAGCTTTCTTT
CASSGAQGQRNTEAFF
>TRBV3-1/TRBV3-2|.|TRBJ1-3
TGTGCCAGCAGCGCTCCCTACAGGGCTTCTGGAAACACCATATATTTT
CASSAPYRASGNTIYF
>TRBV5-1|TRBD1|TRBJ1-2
TGCGCCAGCAGCTCAACCCGGACAGGATTGAGCTATGGCTACACCTTC
CASSSTRTGLSYGYTF
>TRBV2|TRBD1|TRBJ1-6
TGTGCCAGCAGTCGGGACAGGGGGACCTCTCGATCACCCCTCCACTTT
CASSRDRGTSRSPLHF
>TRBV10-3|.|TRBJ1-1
TGTGCCATCAAACGGGACACTGAAGCTTTCTTT
CAIKRDTEAFF
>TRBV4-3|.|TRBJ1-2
TGCGCCAGCAGCCAATCCCGGGCCTACGGCTACACCTTC
CASSQSRAYGYTF
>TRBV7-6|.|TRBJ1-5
TGTGCCAGCAGCGAGACCTGGGGGCCCAATCAGCCCCAGCATTTT
CASSETWGPNQPQHF
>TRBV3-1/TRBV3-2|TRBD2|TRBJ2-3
TGTGCCAGCAGCCAAGATAGCGGGGGCACAGATACGCAGTATTTT
CASSQDSGGTDTQYF
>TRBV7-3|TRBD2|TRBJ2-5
TGTGCCAGCAGCTTGAGCGGGGCCAACCAAGAGACCCAGTACTTC
CASSLSGANQETQYF
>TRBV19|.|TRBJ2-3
TGTGCCACCCAAGGGGGACATTTGGCAGATACGCAGTATTTT
CATQGGHLADTQYF